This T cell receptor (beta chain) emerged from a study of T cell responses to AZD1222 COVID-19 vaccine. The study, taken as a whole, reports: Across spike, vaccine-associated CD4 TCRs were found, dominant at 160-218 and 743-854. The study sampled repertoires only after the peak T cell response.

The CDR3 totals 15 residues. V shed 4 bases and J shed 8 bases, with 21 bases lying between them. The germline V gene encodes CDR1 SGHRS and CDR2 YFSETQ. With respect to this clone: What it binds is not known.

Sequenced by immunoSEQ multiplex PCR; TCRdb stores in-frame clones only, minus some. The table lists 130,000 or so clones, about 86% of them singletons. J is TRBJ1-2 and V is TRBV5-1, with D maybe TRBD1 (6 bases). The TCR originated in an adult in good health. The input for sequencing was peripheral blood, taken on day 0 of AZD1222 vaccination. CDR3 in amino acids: CASSSDRLVGSGYTF. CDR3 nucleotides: TGCGCCAGCAGCAGCGACAGGCTCGTCGGTTCGGGCTACACCTTC.